These 12 T cell receptor beta chains were sequenced from one sample in a study of blood T cell repertoires in COVID-19. TCRdb keeps only in-frame clones here, not all; method: immunoSEQ multiplex PCR. The sample has some 200,000 clones; 75% to 85% are singletons. The source material was PBMCs or T cells enriched from blood (not recorded which). The receptors were sampled from a middle-aged woman with acute COVID-19.

V is TRBV6-5 and J is TRBJ2-5; TRBD2 matches 11 bases. The CDR3 spans 13 residues. CDR1 and CDR2 (germline): MNHEY, SVGAGI. V was clipped by 8 bases and J by 5 bases; unmatched bases: 4. The CDR3 DNA follows: TGTGCCAGCGGGACTAGCGGTTTGGAGACCCAGTACTTC. This encodes CASGTSGLETQYF.

This rearrangement joins TRBV19 to TRBJ1-4; weak D call: TRBD1 (5 bases). CDR3 size: 15 residues. V was shortened by 9 bases and J by 3 bases, with 17 bases between the two germline ends. Germline V gene sequence: CDR1 LNHDA, CDR2 SQIVND (reference sequence). CDR3 nucleotides: TGTGCCAGCGTCCCGGGACTTTCTGCTAATGAAAAACTGTTTTTT. As protein: CASVPGLSANEKLFF.

The chain couples TRBV4-2 to TRBJ2-3; 10 bases agree with TRBD2. Germline CDR1 reads LGHNA; CDR2 reads YNFKEQ. The CDR3 consists of 19 residues. V lost 0 bases to trimming and J lost 0 bases; unmatched junction nucleotides: 9. The CDR3 is CASSQDLGAGGKSTDTQYF. As DNA, the CDR3 is TGTGCCAGCAGCCAAGATTTGGGAGCGGGGGGGAAAAGCACAGATACGCAGTATTTT.

This chain joins TRBV14 and TRBJ2-3; D is unclear. V lost 0 bases and J 8 bases, leaving 9 bases between the germline ends. In germline, CDR1 is SGHDN, CDR2 FVKESK. The CDR3 has 13 residues. CDR3: CASSQDSYVTQYF. The CDR3 bases are TGTGCCAGCAGCCAAGATTCGTATGTTACGCAGTATTTT.

This clone was observed a handful of times. This chain uses TRBV5-1 with TRBJ1-1; D perhaps matches TRBD1 (5 bases). The CDR3 extends over 16 amino acids. The germline V gene encodes CDR1 SGHRS and CDR2 YFSETQ. The V gene lost 0 bases and the J gene lost 3 bases, with 15 bases spanning the gap. The CDR3 loop reads CASSLAGARGDTEAFF. As DNA, the CDR3 is TGCGCCAGCAGCTTGGCCGGCGCCCGGGGGGACACTGAAGCTTTCTTT.

This rearrangement joins TRBV2 to TRBJ1-1; 10 nucleotides line up with TRBD1. CDR1 is SNHLY and CDR2 is FYNNEI in the germline V gene. V was clipped by 7 bases and J by 10 bases; unmatched bases: 15. This CDR3 has 15 amino acids. The CDR3 DNA is TGTGCCAGCATCCGGGACAGGGGTGTTTTGGTCGGAGCTTTCTTT. Translated: CASIRDRGVLVGAFF.

The chain is built from TRBV5-5 and TRBJ2-1; 13 bases agree with TRBD2. The CDR3 has 15 amino acids. Trimming cost V 4 bases and J 5 bases; bases outside gene matches: 3. The germline V gene encodes CDR1 SGHKS and CDR2 YYEKEE (reference sequence). The CDR3 region is CASSDTSGGDNEQFF. The CDR3 DNA follows: TGTGCCAGCAGCGATACTAGCGGGGGGGACAATGAGCAGTTCTTC.

J is TRBJ1-2 and V is TRBV5-6, with D maybe TRBD1 (6 bases). There are 16 residues in the CDR3. The V end lost 3 bases, the J end lost 3 bases, and 18 bases lay between the germline ends. CDR1 is SGHDT and CDR2 is YYEEEE in the germline V gene. CDR3 residues: CASSSSPTTGYYGYTF. The CDR3 bases are TGTGCCAGCAGCTCCTCACCTACGACAGGCTACTATGGCTACACCTTC. Full variable domain (rest looked up from reference TRBV5-6 and TRBJ1-2): DAGVTQSPTHLIKTRGQQVTLRCSPKSGHDTVSWYQQALGQGPQFIFQYYEEEERQRGNFPDRFSGHQFPNYSSELNVNALLLGDSALYLCASSSSPTTGYYGYTFGSGTRLTVV.

The chain employs TRBV5-8 and TRBJ1-4, with 12 positions matching TRBD1. Trimming cost V 4 bases and J 0 bases; bases outside gene matches: 4. This CDR3 is 17 amino acids long. From germline, CDR1 is SGHTS and CDR2 YDEGEE. The CDR3 DNA is TGTGCCAGCAGCAAGGGACAGGGGGCCGCAACTAATGAAAAACTGTTTTTT. This encodes CASSKGQGAATNEKLFF.

This chain links TRBV5-1 with TRBJ2-7; TRBD2 aligns across 9 bases. With 4 bases clipped from V and 3 bases from J, the junction kept 5 bases outside the gene matches. Germline V gene lookup returns CDR1 SGHRS and CDR2 YFSETQ. The CDR3 covers 14 residues. CDR3 nucleotide sequence: TGCGCCAGCAGCGAGACTAGCGGAAACTACGAGCAGTACTTC. Protein: CASSETSGNYEQYF.

The chain combines TRBV9 with TRBJ1-2; no reliable D call. Trimming took 3 bases from V and 5 from J, leaving 11 bases between them. The CDR3 consists of 13 residues. Germline V lookup: CDR1 SGDLS, CDR2 YYNGEE. The CDR3 DNA follows: TGTGCCAGCAGCGCGCGCCGGGAGTATGGCTACACCTTC. It codes for CASSARREYGYTF.

This chain's CDR3 is CASSKGQGVAGGYTF. The CDR3, as DNA: TGTGCCAGTAGTAAAGGACAGGGGGTCGCGGGTGGCTACACCTTC. The V call is TRBV19, the J call TRBJ1-2; 10 bases map to TRBD1. The germline V gene encodes CDR1 LNHDA and CDR2 SQIVND (reference sequence). The J segment lost 7 bases and the V segment lost 4 bases, leaving 9 bases of the junction unmatched. The CDR3 sequence is 15 residues long.